This TCR beta chain appears in the sequencing data of a study of T-cell reconstitution after alpha-beta-depleted transplantation in children. Notes on the study in general: From newly produced T cells came most of the T-cell counts and diversity one year after transplant.

Worth noting for this clonotype: The antigen is unknown.

Unique molecular identifiers were built into the TCRbeta library. One entry per CDR3 protein, called by TCRdb with MiXCR from the PCR reads. There are 700,000 to 850,000 distinct CDR3 sequences in the sample; approximately 15% occur only once, and 5% lies in the top ten. The germline V and J ends were trimmed by 3 bases and 0 bases, with 5 bases remaining between them. The CDR3 has 14 amino acids. The germline gives CDR1 SGHTA, CDR2 FQGTGA. The specimen was PBMCs, mostly from graft donor cells, collected 360 days after TCRalphabeta/CD19-depleted stem cell transplant. The source of this sequence is a male patient younger than 18 who had a stem cell transplant for acute lymphoblastic leukemia, so the T cells may come from the graft donor. This sequence joins TRBV7-3 and TRBJ2-2; D call uncertain. For the CDR3, the DNA is TGTGCCAGCAGCTTTTACCCGAACACCGGGGAGCTGTTTTTT. Its protein is CASSFYPNTGELFF.